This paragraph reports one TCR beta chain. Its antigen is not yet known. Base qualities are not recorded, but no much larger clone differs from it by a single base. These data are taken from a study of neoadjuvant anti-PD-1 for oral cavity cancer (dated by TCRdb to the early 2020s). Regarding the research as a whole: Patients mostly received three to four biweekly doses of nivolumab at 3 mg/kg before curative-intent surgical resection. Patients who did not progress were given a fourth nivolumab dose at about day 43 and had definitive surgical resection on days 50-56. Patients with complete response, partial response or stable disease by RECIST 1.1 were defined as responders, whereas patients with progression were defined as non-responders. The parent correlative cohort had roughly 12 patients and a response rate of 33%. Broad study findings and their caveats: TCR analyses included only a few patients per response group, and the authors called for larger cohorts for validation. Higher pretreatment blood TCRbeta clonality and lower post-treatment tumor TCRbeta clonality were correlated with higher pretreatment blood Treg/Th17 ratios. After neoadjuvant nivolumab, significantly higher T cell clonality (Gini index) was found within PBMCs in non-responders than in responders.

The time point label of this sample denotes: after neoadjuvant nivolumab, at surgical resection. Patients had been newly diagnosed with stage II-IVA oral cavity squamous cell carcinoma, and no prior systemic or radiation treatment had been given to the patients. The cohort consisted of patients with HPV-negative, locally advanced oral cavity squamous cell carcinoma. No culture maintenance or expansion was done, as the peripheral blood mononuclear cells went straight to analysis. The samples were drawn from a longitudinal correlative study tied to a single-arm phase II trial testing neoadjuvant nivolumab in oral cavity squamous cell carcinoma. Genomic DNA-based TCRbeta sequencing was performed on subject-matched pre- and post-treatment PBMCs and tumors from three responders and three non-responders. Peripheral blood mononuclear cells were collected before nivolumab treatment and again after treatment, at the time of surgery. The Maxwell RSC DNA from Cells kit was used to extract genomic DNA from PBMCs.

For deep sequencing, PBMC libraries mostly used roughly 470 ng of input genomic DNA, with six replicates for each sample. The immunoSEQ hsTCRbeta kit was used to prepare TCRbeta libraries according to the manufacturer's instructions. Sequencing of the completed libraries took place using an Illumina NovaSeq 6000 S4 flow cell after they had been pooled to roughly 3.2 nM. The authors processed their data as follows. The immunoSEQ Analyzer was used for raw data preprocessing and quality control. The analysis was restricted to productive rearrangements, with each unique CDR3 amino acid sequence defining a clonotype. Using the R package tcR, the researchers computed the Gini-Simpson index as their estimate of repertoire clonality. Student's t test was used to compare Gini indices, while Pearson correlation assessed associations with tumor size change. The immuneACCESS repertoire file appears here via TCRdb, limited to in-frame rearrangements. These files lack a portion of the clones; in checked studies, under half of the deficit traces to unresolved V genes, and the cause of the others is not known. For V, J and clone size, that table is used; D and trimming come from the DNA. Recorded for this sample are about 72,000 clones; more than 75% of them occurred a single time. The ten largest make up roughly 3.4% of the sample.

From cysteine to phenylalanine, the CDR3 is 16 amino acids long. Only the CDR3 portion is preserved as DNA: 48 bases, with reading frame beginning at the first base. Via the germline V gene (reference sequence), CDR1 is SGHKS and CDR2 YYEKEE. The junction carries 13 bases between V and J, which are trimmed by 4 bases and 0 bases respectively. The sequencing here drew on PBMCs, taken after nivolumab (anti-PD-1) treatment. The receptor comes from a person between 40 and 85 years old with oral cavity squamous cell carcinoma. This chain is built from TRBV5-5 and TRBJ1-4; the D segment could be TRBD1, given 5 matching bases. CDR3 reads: CASSQGPLATNEKLFF. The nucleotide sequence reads TGTGCCAGCAGCCAGGGACCTCTCGCAACTAATGAAAAACTGTTTTTT.